One and the same sample provided the 26 T cell receptor beta chains below, sequenced in a study of identical twins. TCRdb itself ran the 5' RACE reads through MiXCR, one entry per CDR3 protein. Of around 570,000 distinct CDR3 sequences listed, just under 10% are singletons. These data were also reused for a study on yellow fever vaccine responses in identical twins.

Sequenced material: PBMCs. Receptor source: a young woman in good health.

The chain joins TRBV6-6 to TRBJ1-2; D ambiguous. This CDR3 has 11 residues. Between the trimmed V and J ends, which lost 5 bases and 8 bases, there was a span of 9 bases. The germline V gene has CDR1 MNHNY and CDR2 SVGAGI (reference sequence). CDR3 in amino acids: CASSPLRGYTF. The CDR3 DNA follows: TGTGCCAGCAGTCCCCTCCGGGGCTACACCTTC.

This clonotype appeared a few times. The chain is built from TRBV5-6 and TRBJ2-3, with 7 bases fitting TRBD1. CDR3 length: 15 amino acids. Germline loops: CDR1 SGHDT, CDR2 YYEEEE. With 4 bases clipped from V and 0 bases from J, the junction kept 5 bases outside the gene matches. CDR3 residues: CASSVGQTSTDTQYF. The DNA for the CDR3 is TGTGCCAGCAGCGTGGGACAGACTAGCACAGATACGCAGTATTTT.

The chain recombines TRBV19 with TRBJ2-1; 8 nucleotides agree with TRBD1. Trimming cost V 6 bases and J 7 bases; bases outside gene matches: 11. Germline V gene lookup returns CDR1 LNHDA and CDR2 SQIVND (reference sequence). The CDR3 consists of 15 residues. Here the CDR3 reads CASSLGRQGTNEQFF. The CDR3, as DNA: TGTGCCAGTAGCCTCGGCAGACAGGGGACAAATGAGCAGTTCTTC.

This chain joins TRBV12-3 or TRBV12-4 and TRBJ1-2; TRBD1 matches 7 bases. V shed 6 bases and J 2 bases; nucleotides not matched to a gene: 6. CDR3 length equals 14 residues. The CDR3 nucleotides read TGTGCCAGCAGGTCGAGACAGGGCAACTATGGCTACACCTTC. Protein: CASRSRQGNYGYTF.

Only a few counts were recorded for this clonotype. The chain has TRBV20-1 and TRBJ2-7; 9 bases align to TRBD2. Trimming at V came to 3 bases and at J to 2 bases, leaving 5 bases not matched to a gene. This CDR3 has 14 residues. CDR1 and CDR2 (germline): DFQATT, SNEGSKA (reference sequence). The DNA of the CDR3 is TGCAGTGCTAGGTTCCTAGCGGGGCCCTACGAGCAGTACTTC. Its translation: CSARFLAGPYEQYF.

The CDR3 DNA is TGTGCCAGCAGCGTAGTCAGGGTAACGCCTAAACAAGAGACCCAGTACTTC. Protein: CASSVVRVTPKQETQYF. The chain employs TRBV9 and TRBJ2-5; TRBD1 is a possible D gene (5 bases). Trimming pared 0 bases from V and 2 bases from J, leaving 17 bases between. This CDR3 contains 17 residues. Germline lookup yields CDR1 SGDLS and CDR2 YYNGEE.

This clonotype occurred many times. V usage is TRBV20-1 and J usage is TRBJ2-1; tentatively, D is TRBD2 (5 bases). Germline V gene data show CDR1 as DFQATT and CDR2 as SNEGSKA (reference sequence). The CDR3 is 13 amino acids. The V end lost 6 bases, the J end lost 5 bases, and 14 bases lay between the germline ends. The CDR3 DNA sequence: TGCAGTGCGCTAGCCCTGATCGACAATGAGCAGTTCTTC. Protein product: CSALALIDNEQFF.

V gene TRBV20-1 combines with J gene TRBJ2-7, with TRBD1 identical over 10 bases. J gave up 4 bases and V 4 bases, and 10 bases lay outside the gene matches. Germline CDR1 reads DFQATT; CDR2 reads SNEGSKA (reference sequence). This CDR3 spans 15 amino acids. The CDR3 sequence: CSANPDGQGVYEQYF. CDR3 bases: TGCAGTGCTAATCCAGACGGACAGGGGGTTTACGAGCAGTACTTC.

This clonotype was observed many times. The chain joins TRBV4-3 to TRBJ2-3, with D possibly matching TRBD2 (5 bases). Germline lookup yields CDR1 LGHNA and CDR2 YSLEER. V lost 4 bases to trimming and J lost 2 bases, with 19 bases between them. This CDR3 is 17 amino acids long. CDR3 in DNA: TGCGCCAGCAGCCCCAATGAGGGTGAGCGGACCACAGATACGCAGTATTTT. This encodes CASSPNEGERTTDTQYF.

This clonotype was found many times. The genes are TRBV4-2 and TRBJ1-6, with TRBD1 matching 7 bases. V gave up 5 bases and J gave up 8 bases; unmatched junction bases: 9. CDR1 and CDR2 (germline): LGHNA, YNFKEQ. The CDR3 consists of 15 residues. The CDR3 spells CASSKIGTEDSPLHF. The DNA of the CDR3 is TGTGCCAGCAGCAAGATAGGGACAGAAGATTCACCCCTCCACTTT.

At least ten counts were recorded for this clonotype. The V and J genes are TRBV6-5 and TRBJ2-7; 15 bases agree with TRBD2. Germline-derived CDR1 and CDR2 are MNHEY and SVGAGI. V trimming: 6 bases; J trimming: 5 bases; junction bases outside the gene matches: 8. The CDR3 is made up of 16 amino acids. CDR3 in DNA: TGTGCCAGCAGCTACCGGACTAGCGGGAGGGCCAACGAGCAGTACTTC. Translation: CASSYRTSGRANEQYF.

The table lists this clonotype with many counts. The rearrangement joins TRBV7-3 to TRBJ2-3; no firm D call. Trimming removed 1 base from V and 0 bases from J, with 8 bases in between. The CDR3 contains 15 residues. Germline V gives CDR1 SGHTA, CDR2 FQGTGA. This CDR3 is CASSLSFGSTDTQYF. The CDR3 coding sequence is TGTGCCAGCAGCTTAAGTTTCGGGAGCACAGATACGCAGTATTTT. Full variable domain (rest looked up from reference TRBV7-3 and TRBJ2-3): GAGVSQTPSNKVTEKGKYVELRCDPISGHTALYWYRQSLGQGPEFLIYFQGTGAADDSGLPNDRFFAVRPEGSVSTLKIQRTERGDSAVYLCASSLSFGSTDTQYFGPGTRLTVL.

This clonotype occurred many times. The chain combines TRBV5-1 with TRBJ2-1; D unresolved. The CDR3 contains 15 residues. The V and J ends lost 3 bases and 1 base respectively, with 11 bases between them. CDR1 is SGHRS, CDR2 YFSETQ, per germline. DNA of the CDR3: TGCGCCAGCAGCTCGCCACCGATATCCTACAATGAGCAGTTCTTC. The encoded protein is CASSSPPISYNEQFF. Complete variable domain (other parts from reference TRBV5-1 and TRBJ2-1): KAGVTQTPRYLIKTRGQQVTLSCSPISGHRSVSWYQQTPGQGLQFLFEYFSETQRNKGNFPGRFSGRQFSNSRSEMNVSTLELGDSALYLCASSSPPISYNEQFFGPGTRLTVL.

This clonotype was recorded many times. The genes are TRBV4-2 and TRBJ2-2, with 8 nucleotides matching TRBD2. This CDR3 has 13 residues. Germline V gene lookup returns CDR1 LGHNA and CDR2 YNFKEQ. The V gene end was trimmed by 4 bases and the J gene end by 11 bases; junction bases not matched to a gene: 6. The CDR3 sequence is CASSLGRDVELFF. In DNA, the CDR3 is TGTGCCAGCAGCCTCGGGAGGGATGTTGAGCTGTTTTTT.

The table lists this clonotype with many counts. The chain has TRBV7-3 and TRBJ1-1, with 9 bases that match TRBD1. V lost 4 bases and J lost 5; bases outside the gene matches: 11. Per germline, CDR1 SGHTA and CDR2 FQGTGA. The CDR3 has 16 residues. The CDR3 here is CASSSTGGRVRTEAFF. The DNA for the CDR3 is TGTGCCAGCAGCTCTACAGGGGGCAGGGTAAGAACTGAAGCTTTCTTT.

This sequence joins TRBV11-2 and TRBJ2-1; D remains ambiguous. Between the trimmed V and J ends, which lost 2 bases and 7 bases, there was a span of 12 bases. The CDR3 has 14 residues. The germline V gene has CDR1 SGHAT and CDR2 FQNNGV. The CDR3 DNA sequence: TGTGCCAGCAGCTTACTACTTAACATGAATGAGCAGTTCTTC. It yields the protein CASSLLLNMNEQFF.

This clonotype was recorded many times. The CDR3, as DNA: TGTGCCAGCAGCCGCTCTGGTATGGGACCCGGGGAGCTGTTTTTT. This gives the protein CASSRSGMGPGELFF. The gene calls are TRBV4-2 and TRBJ2-2; the D gene could be TRBD1 or TRBD2 (5 bases each). The CDR3 runs 15 residues. The V end lost 4 bases, the J end lost 6 bases, and 15 bases lay between the germline ends. Germline assignment: CDR1 LGHNA and CDR2 YNFKEQ.

The sample holds a few counts of this clonotype. The chain carries TRBV20-1 and TRBJ2-6; 10 bases are a match to TRBD2. The CDR3 loop spans 15 amino acids. CDR1 and CDR2 (germline): DFQATT, SNEGSKA (reference sequence). V was pared by 5 bases and J by 2 bases, with 3 bases of the junction left unmatched. The CDR3 sequence is CSAVAGGTGANVLTF. The CDR3 DNA sequence: TGCAGTGCTGTAGCGGGAGGCACTGGGGCCAACGTCCTGACTTTC.

This clonotype was recorded a few times. This chain links TRBV5-4 with TRBJ2-1; the D gene is possibly TRBD1 (6 bases). The CDR3 is 14 amino acids. Germline assignment: CDR1 SGHNT and CDR2 YYREEE (reference sequence). V gave up 3 bases and J gave up 10 bases, with 17 bases separating them. The CDR3 DNA reads TGTGCCAGCAGCTCGAATAACAGGGTTGGCGAGCAGTTCTTC. Translated: CASSSNNRVGEQFF.

This clonotype was detected ten times or more. V gene TRBV27 combines with J gene TRBJ2-1; 12 positions agree with TRBD2. The CDR3 is 14 residues long. Unmatched junction bases numbered 0, after V lost 6 bases and J lost 3 bases. CDR1 MNHEY and CDR2 SMNVEV come from the germline V gene (reference sequence). The DNA of the CDR3 is TGTGCCAGCAGGACTAGCGGGGGCTACAATGAGCAGTTCTTC. This gives the protein CASRTSGGYNEQFF.

The table lists this clonotype with a few counts. An end of the junction does not agree with germline; a read error may underlie this. CDR3 residues: CSAVRDEVFF. As DNA, the CDR3 is TGCAGCGCCGTAAGGGATGAAGTTTTCTTT. The chain employs TRBV29-1 and TRBJ1-1, with no clear D. The CDR3 is 10 amino acids. The V gene's germline CDR1 is SQVTM and CDR2 ANQGSEA. The complete variable domain, with remaining parts taken from reference TRBV29-1 and TRBJ1-1, reads SAVISQKPSRDICQRGTSLTIQCQVDSQVTMMFWYRQQPGQSLTLIATANQGSEATYESGFVIDKFPISRPNLTFSTLTVSNMSPEDSSIYLCSAVRDEVFFGQGTRLTVV.

This clonotype was detected a few times. The J gene is TRBJ2-3, the V gene TRBV6-5; 9 bases align to TRBD2. This CDR3 is built from 16 residues. Germline trimming cut 2 bases from V and 4 bases from J; bases unmatched to any gene: 7. CDR1 is MNHEY and CDR2 is SVGAGI in the germline V gene. This CDR3 reads CASSYAGTSSADTQYF. The DNA of the CDR3 is TGTGCCAGCAGTTACGCCGGGACTAGCAGCGCAGATACGCAGTATTTT.

The V and J genes are TRBV7-9 and TRBJ2-7; D gene uncertain. CDR3 length: 13 amino acids. Trimming cost V 4 bases and J 0 bases, with 7 bases left between them. Per germline, CDR1 SEHNR and CDR2 FQNEAQ (reference sequence). CDR3 amino acids: CASSSMISYEQYF. The CDR3 nucleotides read TGTGCCAGCAGCTCTATGATCTCCTACGAGCAGTACTTC. The whole variable domain, filled in from reference TRBV7-9 and TRBJ2-7, reads DTGVSQNPRHKITKRGQNVTFRCDPISEHNRLYWYRQTLGQGPEFLTYFQNEAQLEKSRLLSDRFSAERPKGSFSTLEIQRTEQGDSAMYLCASSSMISYEQYFGPGTRLTVT.

In its sample, this clonotype was seen a few times. The rearrangement uses TRBV29-1 and TRBJ2-1, with TRBD2 identical over 8 bases. This CDR3 spans 13 amino acids. CDR1 is SQVTM, CDR2 ANQGSEA, per germline. Trimming removed 6 bases from V and 2 bases from J; junction bases left unmatched: 3. CDR3 DNA sequence: TGCAGCGTCAGCGGGGGCCCCTACAATGAGCAGTTCTTC. This sequence encodes CSVSGGPYNEQFF.

This clonotype was detected many times. This sequence joins TRBV6-1 and TRBJ2-5, with TRBD1 matching 7 bases. Per germline, CDR1 MNHNS and CDR2 SASEGT. V gave up 5 bases and J gave up 1 base; unmatched junction bases: 4. CDR3 length: 14 residues. The CDR3 spells CASSRGTAQETQYF. The CDR3 DNA reads as TGTGCCAGCAGTCGAGGGACAGCCCAAGAGACCCAGTACTTC.

This clonotype showed up many times. CDR3 sequence: CASSVGWDVGWEQFF. The CDR3, as DNA: TGTGCCAGCAGCGTAGGATGGGACGTTGGTTGGGAGCAGTTCTTC. The chain employs TRBV9 and TRBJ2-1; perhaps D is TRBD1 or TRBD2 (5 bases each). The V gene lost 0 bases and the J gene lost 10 bases, with 17 bases spanning the gap. CDR3 length equals 15 residues. Germline CDR1 and CDR2: SGDLS and YYNGEE.